This TCR beta chain is drawn from a study of cytomegalovirus exposure and HLA in healthy donors. Background on the study: Among about 400 genotyped donors, about 85% fell in the Caucasian-associated ancestry cluster. The study's findings and limits: A link between a missense DCLRE1C variant and TCR beta V- and J-gene trimming emerged from a later analysis.

With 60 Vbeta and 13 Jbeta primers, the PCR was carried out. Method: immunoSEQ multiplex PCR; TCRdb's copy keeps in-frame clones and lacks some. The repertoire holds 75,000 to 100,000 clones, 65% to 85% seen once, with around a fifth in the top ten. In this sample, this clone turned up a few times. Its cognate antigen is unknown. CDR1 and CDR2 from the germline V gene are SGHDT and YYEEEE. Trimming stripped 2 bases from V and 2 bases from J, with 5 bases between. This CDR3 has 12 residues. This sequence originates from a woman aged 60 to 75 in good health and CMV-seropositive. This chain uses TRBV5-6 with TRBJ2-7; no clear D gene. The specimen was PBMCs. The CDR3 loop is CASSFGTYEQYF. The DNA of the CDR3 is TGTGCCAGCAGCTTTGGCACCTACGAGCAGTACTTC. The variable domain in full, completed from reference TRBV5-6 and TRBJ2-7, reads DAGVTQSPTHLIKTRGQQVTLRCSPKSGHDTVSWYQQALGQGPQFIFQYYEEEERQRGNFPDRFSGHQFPNYSSELNVNALLLGDSALYLCASSFGTYEQYFGPGTRLTVT.